The text below deals with one TCR beta chain. In the authors' workflow: The authors estimated nucleated cell counts from reference gene primer amplification. This table comes from immunoSEQ multiplex PCR, and its TCRdb copy is limited to in-frame clones, with some not included. That table supplies the V and J calls and clone size; D and trimming were determined from the DNA. The sample lists approximately 100,000 clones; around 86% were seen once. These data are taken from a study of blood T cell repertoires in COVID-19. Across the whole study: COVID-19 samples from acute and convalescent phases originated in the United States, Italy and Spain. Sources were T cells, B-cell-depleted T cells, or PBMCs; the material itself was cDNA or gDNA.

Germline-derived CDR1 and CDR2 are KGHDR and SFDVKD. The CDR3 sequence is 15 residues long. V shed 9 bases, J shed 0 bases, and the junction held 9 bases outside the gene matches. This chain links TRBV24-1 with TRBJ2-5; 7 positions match TRBD1. Sequencing was carried out using peripheral blood. This TCR derives from a man between 45 and 60 years old with acute or convalescent COVID-19. The CDR3 nucleotides are TGTGCCACCGGAAAACAGGGGATCTACCAAGAGACCCAGTACTTC. Protein: CATGKQGIYQETQYF.